This T cell receptor (beta chain) was captured in a study of Ad26.COV2.S vaccination and SARS-CoV-2 variants. About the study: Within the COV1001 Ad26.COV2.S trial arm, the donor was enrolled.

This table comes from immunoSEQ multiplex PCR, and its TCRdb copy is limited to in-frame clones, with some not included. The profile shows about 250,000 clones, 87% of them singletons. Losses at the gene ends were 6 bases for V and 12 bases for J; bases not matched to a gene: 12. CDR3 length: 14 amino acids. Germline lookup yields CDR1 ENHRY and CDR2 SYGVKD. Treatment of the sample: 15 to 20 received Ad26.COV2.S at low or high dose, single or two shots; roughly five received placebo; per-sample allocation not given. Collection of the samples took place on day 63 after the first injection of vaccine or placebo.

This TCR derives from a person aged 18-60 years who received the Ad26.COV2.S COVID-19 vaccine or a placebo. Sequenced material: peripheral blood, taken in a trial of Ad26.COV2.S vaccine versus placebo. The chain recombines TRBV10-3 with TRBJ2-3; 10 nucleotides align to TRBD2. The CDR3 DNA sequence: TGTGCCATCAGGGTAGCGGGGGGCCCTGTTGATCAGTATTTT. Protein: CAIRVAGGPVDQYF.